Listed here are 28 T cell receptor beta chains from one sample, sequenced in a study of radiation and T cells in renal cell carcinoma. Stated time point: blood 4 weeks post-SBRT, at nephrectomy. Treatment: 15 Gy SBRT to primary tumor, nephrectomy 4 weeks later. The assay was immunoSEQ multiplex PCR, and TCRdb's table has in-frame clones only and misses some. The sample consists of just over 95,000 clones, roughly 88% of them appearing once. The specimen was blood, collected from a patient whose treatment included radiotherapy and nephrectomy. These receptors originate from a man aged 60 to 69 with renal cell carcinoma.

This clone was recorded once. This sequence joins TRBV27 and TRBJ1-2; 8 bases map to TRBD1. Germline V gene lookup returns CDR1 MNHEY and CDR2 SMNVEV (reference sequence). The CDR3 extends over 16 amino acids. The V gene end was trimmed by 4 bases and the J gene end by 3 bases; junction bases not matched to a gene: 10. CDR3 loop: CASSSRGRILDYGYTF. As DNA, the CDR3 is TGTGCCAGCAGTTCCAGGGGGCGCATTCTGGACTATGGCTACACCTTC.

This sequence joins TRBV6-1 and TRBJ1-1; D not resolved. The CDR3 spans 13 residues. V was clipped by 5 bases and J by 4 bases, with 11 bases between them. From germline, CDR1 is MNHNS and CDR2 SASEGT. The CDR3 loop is CASSLEGFTEAFF. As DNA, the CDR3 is TGTGCCAGCAGTTTAGAGGGATTCACTGAAGCTTTCTTT.

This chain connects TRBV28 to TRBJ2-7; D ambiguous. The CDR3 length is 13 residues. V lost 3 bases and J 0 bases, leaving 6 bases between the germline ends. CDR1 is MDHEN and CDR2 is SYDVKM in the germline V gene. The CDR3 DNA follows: TGTGCCAGCAGTTTTACCCCCTCCTACGAGCAGTACTTC. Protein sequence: CASSFTPSYEQYF.

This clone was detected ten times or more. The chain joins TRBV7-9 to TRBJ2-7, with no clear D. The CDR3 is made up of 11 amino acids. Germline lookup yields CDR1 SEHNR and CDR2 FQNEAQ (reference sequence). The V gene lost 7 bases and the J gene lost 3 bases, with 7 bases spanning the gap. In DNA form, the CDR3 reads TGTGCCAGCACCGCGAACTACGAGCAGTACTTC. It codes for CASTANYEQYF.

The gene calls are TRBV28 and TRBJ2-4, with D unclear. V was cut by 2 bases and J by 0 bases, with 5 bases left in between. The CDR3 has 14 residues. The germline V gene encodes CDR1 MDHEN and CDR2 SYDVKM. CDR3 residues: CASSLGVAKNIQYF. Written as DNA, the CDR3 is TGTGCCAGCAGTTTAGGGGTAGCCAAAAACATTCAGTACTTC.

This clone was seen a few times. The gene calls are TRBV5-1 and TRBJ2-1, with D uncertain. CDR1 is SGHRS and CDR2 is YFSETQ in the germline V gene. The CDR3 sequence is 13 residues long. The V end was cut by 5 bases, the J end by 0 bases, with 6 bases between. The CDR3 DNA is TGCGCCAGCAGACTGGACTCCTACAATGAGCAGTTCTTC. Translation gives CASRLDSYNEQFF.

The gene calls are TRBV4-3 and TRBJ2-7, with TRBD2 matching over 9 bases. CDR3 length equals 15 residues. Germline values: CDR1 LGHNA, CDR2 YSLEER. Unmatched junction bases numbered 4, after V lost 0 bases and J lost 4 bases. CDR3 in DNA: TGCGCCAGCAGCCAAGATGGGACTAGCTTATACGAGCAGTACTTC. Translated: CASSQDGTSLYEQYF.

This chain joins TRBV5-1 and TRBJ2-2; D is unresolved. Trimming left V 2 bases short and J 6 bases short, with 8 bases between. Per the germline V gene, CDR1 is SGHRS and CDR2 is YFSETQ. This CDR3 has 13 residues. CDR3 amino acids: CASSFQMAGELFF. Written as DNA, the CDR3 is TGCGCCAGCAGCTTCCAGATGGCCGGGGAGCTGTTTTTT.

The CDR3 loop reads CASSLGGGAASGGETQYF. In DNA, the CDR3 is TGTGCCAGCAGCTTGGGAGGTGGGGCAGCCTCTGGCGGGGAGACCCAGTACTTC. The rearrangement links TRBV7-8 to TRBJ2-5; D is perhaps TRBD2 (6 bases). There are 18 residues in the CDR3. Germline CDR1 and CDR2: SGHVS and FQNEAQ. Trimming cost V 3 bases and J 5 bases, with 25 bases left between them.

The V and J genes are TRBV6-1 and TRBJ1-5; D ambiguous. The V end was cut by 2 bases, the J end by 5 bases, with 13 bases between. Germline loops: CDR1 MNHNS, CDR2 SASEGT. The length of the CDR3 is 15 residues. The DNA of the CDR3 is TGTGCCAGCAGTGAATGGTTGGGTTCCGATCAGCCCCAGCATTTT. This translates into CASSEWLGSDQPQHF.

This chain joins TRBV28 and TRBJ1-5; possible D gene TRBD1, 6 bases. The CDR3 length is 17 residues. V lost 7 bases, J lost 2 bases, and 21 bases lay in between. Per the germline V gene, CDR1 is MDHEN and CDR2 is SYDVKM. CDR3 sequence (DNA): TGTGCCAGCACCCCCTTTAGGGGGGCCGATCGCAATCAGCCCCAGCATTTT. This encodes CASTPFRGADRNQPQHF.

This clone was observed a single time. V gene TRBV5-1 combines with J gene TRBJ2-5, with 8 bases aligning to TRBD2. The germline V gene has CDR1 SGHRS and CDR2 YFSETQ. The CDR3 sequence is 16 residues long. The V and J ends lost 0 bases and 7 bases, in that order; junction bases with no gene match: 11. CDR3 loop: CASSLAASGLRGTQYF. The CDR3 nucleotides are TGCGCCAGCAGCTTGGCGGCTAGCGGGCTCAGGGGGACCCAGTACTTC.

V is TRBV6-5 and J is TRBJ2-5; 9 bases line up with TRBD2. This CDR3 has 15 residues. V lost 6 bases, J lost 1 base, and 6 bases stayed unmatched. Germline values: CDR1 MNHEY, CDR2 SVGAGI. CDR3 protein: CASSPWTSAQETQYF. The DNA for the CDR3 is TGTGCCAGCAGCCCTTGGACTAGCGCCCAAGAGACCCAGTACTTC.

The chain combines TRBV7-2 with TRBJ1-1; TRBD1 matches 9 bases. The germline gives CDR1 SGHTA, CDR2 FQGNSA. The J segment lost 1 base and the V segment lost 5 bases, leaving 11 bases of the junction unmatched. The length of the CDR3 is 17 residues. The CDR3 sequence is CASSPEGDRVWNTEAFF. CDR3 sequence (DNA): TGTGCCAGCAGCCCCGAAGGGGACAGGGTGTGGAACACTGAAGCTTTCTTT.

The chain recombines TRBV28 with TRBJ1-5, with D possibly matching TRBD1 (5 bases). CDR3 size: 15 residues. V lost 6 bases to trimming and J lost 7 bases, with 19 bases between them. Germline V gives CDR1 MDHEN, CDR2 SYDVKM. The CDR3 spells CASSLMGGSRQPQHF. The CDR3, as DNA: TGTGCCAGCAGCCTTATGGGGGGATCCAGACAGCCCCAGCATTTT.

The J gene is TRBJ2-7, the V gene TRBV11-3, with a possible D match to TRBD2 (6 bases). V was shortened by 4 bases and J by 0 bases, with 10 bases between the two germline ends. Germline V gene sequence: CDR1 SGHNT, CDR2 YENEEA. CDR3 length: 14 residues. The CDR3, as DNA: TGTGCCAGCAGCTCGGGTAGCGGCTCCTACGAGCAGTACTTC. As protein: CASSSGSGSYEQYF.

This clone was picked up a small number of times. In DNA, the CDR3 is TGTGCCAGAAGCTCCTTTAACACGGGGACTATGAGCAATGAGCAGTTCTTC. Protein: CARSSFNTGTMSNEQFF. V gene TRBV5-3 combines with J gene TRBJ2-1; the match to TRBD2 covers 7 bases. TRBV5-3 is noted as an ORF with a role that remains uncertain. With V trimmed by 3 bases and J by 6 bases, 15 bases remained unmatched. The CDR3 length is 17 residues.

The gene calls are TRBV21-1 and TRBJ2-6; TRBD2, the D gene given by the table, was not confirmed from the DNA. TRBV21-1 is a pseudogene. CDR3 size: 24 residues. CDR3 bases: TGTGCCAGCAGCAAAGGAGTTTGCGAGGCTCATTCAAAAGGTTTCCGCTCTGGGGCCAACGTCCTGACTTTC. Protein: CASSKGVCEAHSKGFRSGANVLTF.

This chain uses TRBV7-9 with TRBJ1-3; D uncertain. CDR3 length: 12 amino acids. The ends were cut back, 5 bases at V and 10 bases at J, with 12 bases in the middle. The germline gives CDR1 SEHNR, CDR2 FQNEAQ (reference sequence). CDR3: CASSPTTKTIYF. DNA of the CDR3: TGTGCCAGCAGCCCGACGACGAAAACCATATATTTT.

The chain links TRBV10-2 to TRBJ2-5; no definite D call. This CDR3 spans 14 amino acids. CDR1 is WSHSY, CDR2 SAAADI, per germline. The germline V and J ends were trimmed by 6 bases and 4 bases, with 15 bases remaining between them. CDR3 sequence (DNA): TGCGCCAGCAGCGAGATGCCTGGGGTAGAGACCCAGTACTTC. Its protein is CASSEMPGVETQYF.

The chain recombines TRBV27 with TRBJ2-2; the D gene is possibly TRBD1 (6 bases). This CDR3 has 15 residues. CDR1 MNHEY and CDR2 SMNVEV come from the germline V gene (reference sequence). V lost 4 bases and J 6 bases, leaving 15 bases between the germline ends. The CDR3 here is CASSYFSGVAGELFF. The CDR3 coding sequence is TGTGCCAGCAGTTACTTTTCAGGGGTCGCCGGGGAGCTGTTTTTT.

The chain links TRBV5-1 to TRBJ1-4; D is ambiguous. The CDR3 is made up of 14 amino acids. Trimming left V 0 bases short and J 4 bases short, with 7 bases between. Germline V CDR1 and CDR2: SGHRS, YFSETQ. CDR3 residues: CASSLAPNNEKLFF. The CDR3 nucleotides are TGCGCCAGCAGCTTGGCCCCCAATAATGAAAAACTGTTTTTT. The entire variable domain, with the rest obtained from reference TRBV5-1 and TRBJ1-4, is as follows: KAGVTQTPRYLIKTRGQQVTLSCSPISGHRSVSWYQQTPGQGLQFLFEYFSETQRNKGNFPGRFSGRQFSNSRSEMNVSTLELGDSALYLCASSLAPNNEKLFFGSGTQLSVL.

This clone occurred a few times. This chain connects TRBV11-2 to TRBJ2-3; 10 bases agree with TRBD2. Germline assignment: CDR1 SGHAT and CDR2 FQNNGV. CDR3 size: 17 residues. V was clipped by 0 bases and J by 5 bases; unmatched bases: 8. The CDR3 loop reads CASSLDFGLAVGDTQYF. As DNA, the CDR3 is TGTGCCAGCAGCTTAGACTTCGGACTAGCGGTTGGAGATACGCAGTATTTT.

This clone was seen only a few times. This chain's CDR3 is CASNAKLADTDTQYF. The CDR3 DNA is TGTGCCAGCAACGCGAAACTAGCGGACACAGATACGCAGTATTTT. The rearrangement uses TRBV5-4 and TRBJ2-3, with 8 positions matching TRBD2. CDR1 is SGHNT, CDR2 YYREEE, per germline (reference sequence). The CDR3 contains 15 residues. Unmatched junction bases numbered 8, after V lost 6 bases and J lost 2 bases.

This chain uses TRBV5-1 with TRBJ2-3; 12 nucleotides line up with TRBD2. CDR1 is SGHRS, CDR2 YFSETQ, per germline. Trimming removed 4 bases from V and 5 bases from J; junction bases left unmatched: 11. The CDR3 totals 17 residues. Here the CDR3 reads CASSRPLAGGPGDTQYF. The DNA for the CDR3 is TGCGCCAGCAGCAGACCCCTAGCGGGAGGGCCGGGAGATACGCAGTATTTT. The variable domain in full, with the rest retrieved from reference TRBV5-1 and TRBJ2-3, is KAGVTQTPRYLIKTRGQQVTLSCSPISGHRSVSWYQQTPGQGLQFLFEYFSETQRNKGNFPGRFSGRQFSNSRSEMNVSTLELGDSALYLCASSRPLAGGPGDTQYFGPGTRLTVL.

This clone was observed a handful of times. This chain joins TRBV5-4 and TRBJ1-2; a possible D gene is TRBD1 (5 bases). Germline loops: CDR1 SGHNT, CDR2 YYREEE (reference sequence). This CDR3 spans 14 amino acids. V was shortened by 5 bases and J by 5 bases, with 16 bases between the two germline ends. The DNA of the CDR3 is TGTGCCAGCAGTTCCGCCAGGGTCGGGTATGGCTACACCTTC. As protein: CASSSARVGYGYTF. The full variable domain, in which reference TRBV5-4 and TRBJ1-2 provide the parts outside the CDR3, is ETGVTQSPTHLIKTRGQQVTLRCSSQSGHNTVSWYQQALGQGPQFIFQYYREEENGRGNFPPRFSGLQFPNYSSELNVNALELDDSALYLCASSSARVGYGYTFGSGTRLTVV.

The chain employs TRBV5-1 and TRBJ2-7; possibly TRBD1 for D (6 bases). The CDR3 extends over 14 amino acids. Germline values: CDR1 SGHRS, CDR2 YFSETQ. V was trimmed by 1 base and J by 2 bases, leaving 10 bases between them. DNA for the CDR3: TGCGCCAGCAGCTTGTTACAGGGTACCTACGAGCAGTACTTC. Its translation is CASSLLQGTYEQYF.

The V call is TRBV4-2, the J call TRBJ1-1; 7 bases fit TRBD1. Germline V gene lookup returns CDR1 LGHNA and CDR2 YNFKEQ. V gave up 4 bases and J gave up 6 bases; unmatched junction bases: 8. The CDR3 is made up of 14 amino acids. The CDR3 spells CASSRTTGEPEAFF. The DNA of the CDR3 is TGTGCCAGCAGCCGCACAACAGGGGAGCCTGAAGCTTTCTTT.